This TCR beta chain is drawn from a study of naive and memory T cell subsets. Study-level results: In naive cells, over 90% of TCR sequences were seen only once. Findings for naive and memory subsets could not be checked against ground truth.

Two oligonucleotides, mixed equimolar, formed the beta constant-region primer covering TRBC1 and TRBC2. Ligated cDNA was amplified by four rounds of PCR with nested alpha and beta constant-region primers and SP2. Ligation attached a single-stranded oligonucleotide with a 12-nucleotide UMI and the SP2 primer to the cDNA 3' end. TCRdb redid the calling of the UMI-ligation and nested PCR reads with MiXCR, one entry per CDR3 protein. Among over 100,000 distinct CDR3 sequences, around a third were seen once, and the ten largest hold 0.8% to 1%. CD8 T cells were positively selected from what remained after CD4 positive selection. Germline V gene sequence: CDR1 LGHDT, CDR2 YNNKEL (reference sequence). V was trimmed by 4 bases and J by 6 bases, leaving 9 bases between them. The CDR3 is 13 residues long. This clonotype was recorded a few times. Its antigen is not known.

Specimen: central memory CD4+ T cells from blood. The chain recombines TRBV3-1 with TRBJ2-2; D not resolved. This sequence originates from a human donor in good health. CDR3 loop: CASSLPASGELFF. For the CDR3, the DNA is TGTGCCAGCAGCCTCCCGGCCTCCGGGGAGCTGTTTTTT.